This record looks at one T cell receptor (beta chain) sequence and its context. The CDR3 length is 14 residues. CDR1 is SQVTM and CDR2 is ANQGSEA in the germline V gene. V lost 3 bases to trimming and J lost 2 bases, with 14 bases between them. This specimen comes from a study of CD8 T cells in Susac syndrome. Random hexamers served to reverse transcribe roughly 0.45 to 1 ug RNA. TCRdb called the immunoSEQ multiplex PCR reads again in MiXCR, with one record for every CDR3 protein. The sample records about 120,000 distinct CDR3 sequences, about 95% being singletons. What was sequenced was CD8+ T cells from PBMCs. The chain couples TRBV29-1 to TRBJ2-7, with a tentative D call TRBD1 (5 bases). The TCR sequence derives from a human donor with Susac syndrome. The CDR3: CSVEATENPYEQYF. Written as DNA, the CDR3 is TGCAGCGTTGAGGCGACAGAGAACCCCTACGAGCAGTACTTC.